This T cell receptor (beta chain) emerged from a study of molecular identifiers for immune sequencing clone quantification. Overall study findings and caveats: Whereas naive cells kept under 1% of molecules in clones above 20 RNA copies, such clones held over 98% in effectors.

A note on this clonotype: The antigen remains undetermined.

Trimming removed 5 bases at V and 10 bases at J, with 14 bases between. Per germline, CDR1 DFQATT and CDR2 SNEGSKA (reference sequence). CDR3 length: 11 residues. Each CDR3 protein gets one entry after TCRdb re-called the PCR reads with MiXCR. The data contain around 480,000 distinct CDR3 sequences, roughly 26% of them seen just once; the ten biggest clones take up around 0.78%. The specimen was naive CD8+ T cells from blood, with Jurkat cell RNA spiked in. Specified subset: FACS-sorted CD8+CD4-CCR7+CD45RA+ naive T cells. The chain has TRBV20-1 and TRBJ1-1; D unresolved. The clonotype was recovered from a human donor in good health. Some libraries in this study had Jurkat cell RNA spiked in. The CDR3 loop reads CSAPVARSAFF. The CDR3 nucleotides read TGCAGTGCTCCAGTCGCCCGGTCAGCTTTCTTT.